Sequencing of this T cell receptor beta chain was carried out in a study of cytomegalovirus exposure and HLA in healthy donors. After removal of 6 bases from V and 6 bases from J, the junction contained 8 bases not matched to a gene. Germline CDR1 KGHSH, CDR2 LQKENI. CDR3 length equals 14 residues. In the case of this clone: The target antigen is unknown.

The PCR made use of 60 Vbeta and 13 Jbeta primers. The protocol was immunoSEQ multiplex PCR, while the TCRdb copy is restricted to in-frame clones and leaves out a portion. The repertoire holds 120,000 to 150,000 clones, with around 65% as singletons. Study results and caveats: It is likely that the observed cluster of highly shared sequence variants was a sequencing artifact.

Material: PBMCs. The origin of this receptor is a woman aged 30 to 39 in good health and CMV-seropositive. The chain uses TRBV18 and TRBJ1-5; 7 bases are shared with TRBD1. The chain's CDR3 is CASSKDRSSQPQHF. CDR3 nucleotides: TGTGCCAGCTCCAAGGACAGGTCCAGTCAGCCCCAGCATTTT.